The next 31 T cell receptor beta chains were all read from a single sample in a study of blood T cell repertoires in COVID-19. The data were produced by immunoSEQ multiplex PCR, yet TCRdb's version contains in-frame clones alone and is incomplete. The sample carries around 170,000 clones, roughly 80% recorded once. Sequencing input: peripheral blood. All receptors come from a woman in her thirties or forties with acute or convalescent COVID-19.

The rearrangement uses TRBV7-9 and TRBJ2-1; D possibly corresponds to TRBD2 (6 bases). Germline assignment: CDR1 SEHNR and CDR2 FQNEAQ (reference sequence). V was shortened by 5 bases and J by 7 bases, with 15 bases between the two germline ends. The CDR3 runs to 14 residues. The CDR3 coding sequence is TGTGCCAGCAGCCCTATCGGGAGTAATAATGAGCAGTTCTTC. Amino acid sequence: CASSPIGSNNEQFF.

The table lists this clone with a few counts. The CDR3 is CAISGPDRGIGNTIYF. In nucleotides, the CDR3 is TGTGCCATCAGTGGACCGGACAGGGGGATTGGAAACACCATATATTTT. The rearrangement uses TRBV10-3 and TRBJ1-3; 10 nucleotides line up with TRBD1. Germline V gene lookup returns CDR1 ENHRY and CDR2 SYGVKD. The ends lost 4 bases at V and 3 bases at J; junction bases unmatched: 6. The length of the CDR3 is 16 residues.

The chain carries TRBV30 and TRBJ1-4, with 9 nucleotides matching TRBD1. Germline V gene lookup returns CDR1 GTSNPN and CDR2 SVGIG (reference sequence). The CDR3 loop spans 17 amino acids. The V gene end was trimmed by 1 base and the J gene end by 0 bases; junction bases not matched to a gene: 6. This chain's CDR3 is CAWSARRQGATNEKLFF. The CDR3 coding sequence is TGTGCCTGGAGTGCGCGAAGACAGGGGGCAACTAATGAAAAACTGTTTTTT.

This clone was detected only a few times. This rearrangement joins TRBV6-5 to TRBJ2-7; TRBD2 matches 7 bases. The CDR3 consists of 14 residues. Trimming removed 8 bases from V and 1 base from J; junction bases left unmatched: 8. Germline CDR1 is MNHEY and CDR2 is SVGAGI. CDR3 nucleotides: TGTGCCAGCGTCCGGGAGGACTCTTCCTACGAGCAGTACTTC. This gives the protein CASVREDSSYEQYF.

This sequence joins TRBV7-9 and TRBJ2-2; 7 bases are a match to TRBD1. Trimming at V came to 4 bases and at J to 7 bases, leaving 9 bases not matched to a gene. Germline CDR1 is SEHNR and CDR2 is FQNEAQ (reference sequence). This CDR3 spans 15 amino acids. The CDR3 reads CASSSLTGTGGELFF. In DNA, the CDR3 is TGTGCCAGCAGCTCCCTGACAGGGACGGGCGGGGAGCTGTTTTTT.

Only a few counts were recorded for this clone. CDR3 nucleotide sequence: TGTGCCTGGAGCCGTAGCGGAGCAGAGACCCAGTACTTC. Residues: CAWSRSGAETQYF. This chain links TRBV30 with TRBJ2-5; D possibly corresponds to TRBD2 (6 bases). The CDR3 spans 13 residues. The V end was cut by 3 bases, the J end by 4 bases, with 12 bases between. Per the germline V gene, CDR1 is GTSNPN and CDR2 is SVGIG (reference sequence).

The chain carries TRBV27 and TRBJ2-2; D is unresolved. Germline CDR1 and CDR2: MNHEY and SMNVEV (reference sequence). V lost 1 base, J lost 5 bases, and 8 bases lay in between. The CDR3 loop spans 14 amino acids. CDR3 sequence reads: CASSLYQQTGELFF. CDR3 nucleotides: TGTGCCAGCAGTTTATACCAACAGACCGGGGAGCTGTTTTTT.

The CDR3 is CASSSPDRGVRETQYF. The CDR3 DNA reads as TGTGCCAGCAGCTCCCCGGACAGGGGAGTTAGAGAGACCCAGTACTTC. The chain recombines TRBV11-2 with TRBJ2-5; 9 nucleotides agree with TRBD1. The V and J ends lost 4 bases and 4 bases, in that order; junction bases with no gene match: 10. The CDR3 consists of 16 residues. The germline V gene encodes CDR1 SGHAT and CDR2 FQNNGV.

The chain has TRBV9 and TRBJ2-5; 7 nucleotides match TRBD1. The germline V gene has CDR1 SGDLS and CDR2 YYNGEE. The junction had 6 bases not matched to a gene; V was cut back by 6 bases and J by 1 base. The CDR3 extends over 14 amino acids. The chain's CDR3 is CASNPGTAQETQYF. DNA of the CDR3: TGTGCCAGCAACCCGGGGACAGCCCAAGAGACCCAGTACTTC.

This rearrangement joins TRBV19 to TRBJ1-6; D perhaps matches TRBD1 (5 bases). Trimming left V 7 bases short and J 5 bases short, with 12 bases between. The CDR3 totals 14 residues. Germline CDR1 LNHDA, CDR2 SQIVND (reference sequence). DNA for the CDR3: TGTGCCAGTACGGACGGCAGGGATAATTCACCCCTCCACTTT. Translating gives CASTDGRDNSPLHF.

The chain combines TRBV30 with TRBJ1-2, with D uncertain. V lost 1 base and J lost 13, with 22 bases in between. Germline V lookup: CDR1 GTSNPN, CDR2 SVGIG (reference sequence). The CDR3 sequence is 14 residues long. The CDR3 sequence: CAWSDYNNLNSGTF. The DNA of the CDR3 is TGTGCCTGGAGTGACTACAACAACCTTAACTCGGGCACCTTC.

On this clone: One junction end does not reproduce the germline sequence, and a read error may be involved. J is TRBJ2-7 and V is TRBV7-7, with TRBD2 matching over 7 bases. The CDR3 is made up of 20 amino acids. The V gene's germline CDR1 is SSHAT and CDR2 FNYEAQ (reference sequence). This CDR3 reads CASSLDSLAAAPGITYEQYF. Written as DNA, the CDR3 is TGTGCTAGCAGCTTAGATAGTCTAGCGGCGGCTCCTGGGATCACCTACGAGCAGTACTTC.

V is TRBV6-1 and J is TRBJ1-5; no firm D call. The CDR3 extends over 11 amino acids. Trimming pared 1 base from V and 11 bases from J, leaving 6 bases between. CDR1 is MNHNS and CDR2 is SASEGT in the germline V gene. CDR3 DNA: TGTGCCAGCAGTGAAGGAGTAGCCCAGCATTTT. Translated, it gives CASSEGVAQHF.

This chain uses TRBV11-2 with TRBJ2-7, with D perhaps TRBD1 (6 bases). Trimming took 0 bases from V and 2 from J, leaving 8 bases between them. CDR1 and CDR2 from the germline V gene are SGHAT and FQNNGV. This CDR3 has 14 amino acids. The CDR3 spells CASSLDQGTYEQYF. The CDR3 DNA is TGTGCCAGCAGCTTAGACCAGGGGACCTACGAGCAGTACTTC.

The CDR3 here is CAWSALGGTYNEQFF. In DNA, the CDR3 is TGTGCCTGGAGTGCCCTGGGGGGGACCTACAATGAGCAGTTCTTC. The genes are TRBV30 and TRBJ2-1, with 7 bases that match TRBD2. V shed 1 base and J 2 bases; nucleotides not matched to a gene: 5. Germline CDR1 reads GTSNPN; CDR2 reads SVGIG (reference sequence). CDR3 length equals 15 residues.

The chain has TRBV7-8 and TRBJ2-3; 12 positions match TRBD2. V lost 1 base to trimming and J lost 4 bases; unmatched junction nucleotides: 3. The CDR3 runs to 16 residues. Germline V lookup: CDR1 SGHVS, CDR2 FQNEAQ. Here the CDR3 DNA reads TGTGCCAGCAGCTTAGGACTAGCGGGGGAGGCAGATACGCAGTATTTT. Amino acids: CASSLGLAGEADTQYF.

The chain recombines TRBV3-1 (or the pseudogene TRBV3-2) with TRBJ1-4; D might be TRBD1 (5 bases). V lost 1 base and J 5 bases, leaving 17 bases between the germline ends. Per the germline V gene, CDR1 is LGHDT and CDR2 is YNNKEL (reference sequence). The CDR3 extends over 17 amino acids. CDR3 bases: TGTGCCAGCAGCCAAGTGTGGTCCGGCAGACAGAATGAAAAACTGTTTTTT. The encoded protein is CASSQVWSGRQNEKLFF.

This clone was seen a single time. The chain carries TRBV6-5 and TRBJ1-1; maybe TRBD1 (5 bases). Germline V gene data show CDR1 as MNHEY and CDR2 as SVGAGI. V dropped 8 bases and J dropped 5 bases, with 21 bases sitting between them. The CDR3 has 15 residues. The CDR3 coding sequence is TGTGCCAGCGGGGGGGAGGAAGCAGGGCATACTGAAGCTTTCTTT. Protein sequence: CASGGEEAGHTEAFF.

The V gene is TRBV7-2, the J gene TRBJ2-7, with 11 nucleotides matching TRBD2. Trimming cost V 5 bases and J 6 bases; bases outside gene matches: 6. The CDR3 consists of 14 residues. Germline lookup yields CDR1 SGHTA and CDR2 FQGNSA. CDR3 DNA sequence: TGTGCCAGCAGCCCCGGGACTAGCGGCAGCGAGCAGTACTTC. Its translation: CASSPGTSGSEQYF.

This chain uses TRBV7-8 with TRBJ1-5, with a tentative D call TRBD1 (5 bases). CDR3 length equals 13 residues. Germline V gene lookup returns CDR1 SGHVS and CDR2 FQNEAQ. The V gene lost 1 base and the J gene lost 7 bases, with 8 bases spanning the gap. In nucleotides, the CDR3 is TGTGCCAGCAGCTTAGGCGGGACCCAGCCCCAGCATTTT. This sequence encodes CASSLGGTQPQHF.

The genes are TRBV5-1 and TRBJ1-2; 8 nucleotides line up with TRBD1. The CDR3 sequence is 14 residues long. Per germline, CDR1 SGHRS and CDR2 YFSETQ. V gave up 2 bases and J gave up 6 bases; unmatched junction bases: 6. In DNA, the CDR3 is TGCGCCAGCAGCTTTCCAGGGGGCGGGGATGGCTACACCTTC. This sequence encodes CASSFPGGGDGYTF.

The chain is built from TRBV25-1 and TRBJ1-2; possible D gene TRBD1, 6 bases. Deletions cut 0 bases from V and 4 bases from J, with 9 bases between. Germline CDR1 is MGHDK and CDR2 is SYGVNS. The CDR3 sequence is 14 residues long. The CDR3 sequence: CASSEYIGGYGYTF. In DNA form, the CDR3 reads TGTGCCAGCAGTGAATATATAGGGGGCTATGGCTACACCTTC.

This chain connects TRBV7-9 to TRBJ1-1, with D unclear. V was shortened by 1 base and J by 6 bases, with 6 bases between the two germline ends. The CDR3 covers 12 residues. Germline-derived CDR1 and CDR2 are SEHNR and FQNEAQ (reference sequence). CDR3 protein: CASSLDNSEAFF. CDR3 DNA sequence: TGTGCCAGCAGCTTAGATAACTCTGAAGCTTTCTTT.

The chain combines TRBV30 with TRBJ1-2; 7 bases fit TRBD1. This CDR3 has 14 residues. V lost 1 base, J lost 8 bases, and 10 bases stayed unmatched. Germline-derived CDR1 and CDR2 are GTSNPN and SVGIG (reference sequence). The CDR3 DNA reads TGTGCCTGGAGTGCCCCAGACAGGGTAATAGGCTACACCTTC. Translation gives CAWSAPDRVIGYTF.

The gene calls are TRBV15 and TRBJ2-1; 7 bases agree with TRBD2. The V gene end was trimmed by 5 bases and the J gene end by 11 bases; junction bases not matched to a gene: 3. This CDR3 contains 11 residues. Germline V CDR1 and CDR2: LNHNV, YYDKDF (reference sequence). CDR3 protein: CATSEAGKQFF. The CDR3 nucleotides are TGTGCCACCAGCGAAGCGGGGAAGCAGTTCTTC.

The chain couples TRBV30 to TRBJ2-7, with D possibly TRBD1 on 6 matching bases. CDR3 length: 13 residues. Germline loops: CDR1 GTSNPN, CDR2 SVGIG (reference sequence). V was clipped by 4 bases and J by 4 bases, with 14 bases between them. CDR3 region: CAWTGQSLYEQYF. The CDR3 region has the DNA TGTGCCTGGACTGGACAGAGCCTATACGAGCAGTACTTC.

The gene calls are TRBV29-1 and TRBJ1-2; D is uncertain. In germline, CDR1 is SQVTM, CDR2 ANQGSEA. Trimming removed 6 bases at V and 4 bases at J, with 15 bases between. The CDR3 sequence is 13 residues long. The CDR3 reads CSVRGGQSYGYTF. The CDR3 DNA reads TGCAGCGTCCGAGGCGGGCAGAGCTATGGCTACACCTTC.

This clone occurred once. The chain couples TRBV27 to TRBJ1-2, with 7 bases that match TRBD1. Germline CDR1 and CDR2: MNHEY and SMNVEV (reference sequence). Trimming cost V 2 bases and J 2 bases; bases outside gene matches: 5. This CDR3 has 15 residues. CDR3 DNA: TGTGCCAGCAGTTTAAAGAGGGGGCGCAACTATGGCTACACCTTC. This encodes CASSLKRGRNYGYTF.

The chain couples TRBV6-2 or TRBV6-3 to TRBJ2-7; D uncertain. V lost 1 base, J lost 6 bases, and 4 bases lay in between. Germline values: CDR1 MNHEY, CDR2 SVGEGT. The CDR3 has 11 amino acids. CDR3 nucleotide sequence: TGTGCCAGCAGTTACTACGGCGAGCAGTACTTC. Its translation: CASSYYGEQYF.

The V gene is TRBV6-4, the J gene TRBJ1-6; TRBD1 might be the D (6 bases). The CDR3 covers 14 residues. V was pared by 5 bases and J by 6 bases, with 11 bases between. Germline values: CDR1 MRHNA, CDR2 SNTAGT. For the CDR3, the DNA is TGTGCCAGCAGTAGCACAGGGTTTAATTCACCCCTCCACTTT. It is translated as CASSSTGFNSPLHF.

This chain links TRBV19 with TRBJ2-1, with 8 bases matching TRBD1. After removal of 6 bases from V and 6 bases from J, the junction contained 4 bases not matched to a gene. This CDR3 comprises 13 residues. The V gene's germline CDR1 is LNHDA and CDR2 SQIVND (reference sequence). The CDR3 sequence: CASRQQGVNEQFF. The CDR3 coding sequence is TGTGCCAGTAGGCAACAGGGGGTCAATGAGCAGTTCTTC.